The 28 T cell receptor beta chains in this list originate from one sample, sequenced in a study of T cells in women clearing cervical HPV infection. Method: immunoSEQ multiplex PCR; TCRdb's copy keeps in-frame clones and lacks some. The ten most abundant clones cover around a tenth of a sample with about 17,000 clones. The sequencing input was blood buffy coat. These receptors all stem from a woman aged 18 to 75 with a cervical HPV16 infection that either progressed to CIN3+ or cleared (not recorded which).

Details on this clone: The missing CDR3 end, 3 residues past where the read stops, is filled in from the germline J gene. J is TRBJ1-1 and V is TRBV7-6, with TRBD1 identical over 7 bases. The length of the CDR3 is 15 residues. Germline V lookup: CDR1 SGHVS, CDR2 FNYEAQ. J gave up 0 bases and V 4 bases, and 5 bases lay outside the gene matches. The sequenced part of the CDR3 DNA is TGTGCCAGCAGCTCCACAGGGGCCGTGAACACTGAA. As protein: CASSSTGAVNTE. The full-length CDR3 reads as CASSSTGAVNTEAFF.

About this clone: The read ends 3 residues before the CDR3 terminus; that terminus is restored from the germline J gene. This chain joins TRBV27 and TRBJ2-7, with D maybe TRBD2 (5 bases). From germline, CDR1 is MNHEY and CDR2 SMNVEV (reference sequence). With 2 bases removed from V and 2 bases from J, the gap between germline ends came to 13 bases. There are 15 residues in the CDR3. The CDR3 bases that were read are TGTGCCAGCAGTTTAAACCAGCGGTTAACCTACGAG. It encodes CASSLNQRLTYE. Given in full, the CDR3 is CASSLNQRLTYEQYF.

Comment on this clone: Sequencing ends 3 residues short of the CDR3 end; the germline J gene provides the rest. The chain employs TRBV10-3 and TRBJ2-7; 9 bases match TRBD1. Unmatched junction bases numbered 10, after V lost 8 bases and J lost 5 bases. The CDR3 is made up of 14 amino acids. The germline V gene has CDR1 ENHRY and CDR2 SYGVKD. The DNA read from the CDR3 is TGTGCCATCGCGAACAGGGGGCTTGAGGACGAG. This sequence encodes CAIANRGLEDE. In full, the CDR3 reads CAIANRGLEDEQYF.

Worth noting for this clone: The sequenced fragment ends 3 residues before the CDR3 boundary, so the rest is inferred from the germline J gene. The chain uses TRBV12-3 or TRBV12-4 and TRBJ1-6; no definite D call. With 2 bases removed from V and 0 bases from J, the gap between germline ends came to 5 bases. The CDR3 totals 15 residues. The DNA read from the CDR3 is TGTGCCAGCAGTTTACAGAGCTCCTATAATTCACCC. It encodes CASSLQSSYNSP. The entire CDR3 protein reads CASSLQSSYNSPLHF.

Concerning this clone: The CDR3 is cut off 3 residues early in the read; its end comes from the germline J gene. The chain employs TRBV7-9 and TRBJ2-2; TRBD2 is a possible D gene (6 bases). The CDR3 totals 14 residues. Per germline, CDR1 SEHNR and CDR2 FQNEAQ (reference sequence). The V end was cut by 2 bases, the J end by 6 bases, with 10 bases between. CDR3 DNA (partial): TGTGCCAGCAGCTTAAGTTCGGGGGCCGGGGAG. Its translation: CASSLSSGAGE. The complete CDR3 sequence is CASSLSSGAGELFF. The variable domain in full, with the rest retrieved from reference TRBV7-9 and TRBJ2-2, is DTGVSQNPRHKITKRGQNVTFRCDPISEHNRLYWYRQTLGQGPEFLTYFQNEAQLEKSRLLSDRFSAERPKGSFSTLEIQRTEQGDSAMYLCASSLSSGAGELFFGEGSRLTVL.

On this clone: The read halts 3 residues ahead of the CDR3 end, with the missing end drawn from the germline J gene. The chain has TRBV4-2 and TRBJ2-1, with 11 bases that match TRBD2. Looked up from germline, CDR1 is LGHNA and CDR2 is YNFKEQ. CDR3 size: 17 residues. The trim removed 4 bases at V and 7 bases at J, leaving 12 bases unmatched. The CDR3 loop is CASSPTSLAGGRNEQFF. The DNA read from the CDR3 is TGTGCCAGCAGCCCCACCTCCTTAGCGGGGGGGCGGAATGAG.

The CDR3 bases that were read are TGCGCCAGCAGCTTTAGCGGGGGACAGGCCTTTGAA. It encodes CASSFSGGQAFE. The full CDR3 reads CASSFSGGQAFEAFF. The rearrangement joins TRBV5-1 to TRBJ1-1; 8 bases map to TRBD1. The read terminates 3 residues ahead of where the CDR3 ends, so the germline J gene completes it. There are 15 residues in the CDR3. Germline lookup yields CDR1 SGHRS and CDR2 YFSETQ. Germline trimming cut 2 bases from V and 7 bases from J; bases unmatched to any gene: 10.

For this clone: Read coverage stops 3 residues before the CDR3 terminus; the germline J gene supplies the remainder. V usage is TRBV6-1 and J usage is TRBJ1-1; no clear D. CDR3 length: 11 amino acids. Germline-derived CDR1 and CDR2 are MNHNS and SASEGT. CDR3 DNA (partial): TGTGCCAGCAGTGAGAGCCCCCCC. Its protein is CASSESPP. The whole CDR3 is CASSESPPAFF.

Turning to this clone: The CDR3 end is not reached by the read, which stops 3 residues before it; the germline J gene fills it in. This chain uses TRBV19 with TRBJ2-7; D might be TRBD1 (5 bases). Germline lookup yields CDR1 LNHDA and CDR2 SQIVND (reference sequence). V gave up 3 bases and J gave up 3 bases, with 12 bases separating them. CDR3 length: 14 amino acids. CDR3 bases read: TGTGCCAGTAGTATCAGGGTTTCTAACTACGAG. Translating gives CASSIRVSNYE. The CDR3 in full is CASSIRVSNYEQYF.

Details on this clone: The CDR3 end is not reached by the read, which stops 3 residues before it; the germline J gene fills it in. This chain connects TRBV5-4 to TRBJ1-6, with 8 bases identical to TRBD1. Germline-derived CDR1 and CDR2 are SGHNT and YYREEE (reference sequence). J was trimmed by 8 bases and V by 1 base; bases with no gene match: 5. The length of the CDR3 is 15 residues. Partial CDR3 DNA: TGTGCCAGCAGCTTGAAGGGACAGGATTATTCACCC. This sequence encodes CASSLKGQDYSP. From start to end, the CDR3 is CASSLKGQDYSPLHF.

Comments on this clone: The read gets to within 3 residues of the CDR3 end, and the germline J gene fills in the rest. This sequence joins TRBV4-1 and TRBJ1-1; D is unresolved. CDR1 is MGHRA, CDR2 YSYEKL, per germline. The CDR3 has 16 amino acids. The ends were cut back, 1 base at V and 3 bases at J, with 15 bases in the middle. CDR3 in amino acids: CASSQAPSRRDTEAFF. Partial CDR3 DNA: TGCGCCAGCAGCCAAGCTCCGTCGCGGCGTGACACTGAA.

For this clone: The observed sequence ends 3 residues before the CDR3 terminus, with the missing tail filled in from the germline J gene. The V and J genes are TRBV18 and TRBJ2-1; 9 nucleotides align to TRBD1. This CDR3 has 18 residues. V was clipped by 4 bases and J by 8 bases; unmatched bases: 18. CDR1 is KGHSH, CDR2 LQKENI, per germline. Incomplete CDR3 DNA: TGTGCCAGCTCACTCTATAGGCCCGGGACAGGGAATGTCTATGAG. Amino acid sequence: CASSLYRPGTGNVYE. The CDR3 reads in full as CASSLYRPGTGNVYEQFF. The entire variable domain, with the rest obtained from reference TRBV18 and TRBJ2-1, is as follows: NAGVMQNPRHLVRRRGQEARLRCSPMKGHSHVYWYRQLPEEGLKFMVYLQKENIIDESGMPKERFSAEFPKEGPSILRIQQVVRGDSAAYFCASSLYRPGTGNVYEQFFGPGTRLTVL.

On this clone: The read finishes 3 residues shy of the CDR3 end, and the germline J gene is used to complete it. The rearrangement links TRBV19 to TRBJ2-7; weak D call: TRBD2 (7 bases). This CDR3 comprises 14 residues. In germline, CDR1 is LNHDA, CDR2 SQIVND (reference sequence). V lost 5 bases, J lost 4 bases, and 15 bases lay in between. The sequenced CDR3 bases are TGTGCCAGTAGTGAACAGGGAGGGAATTACGAG. It is translated as CASSEQGGNYE. The whole CDR3 protein is CASSEQGGNYEQYF.

To note about this clone: With the read ending 3 residues before the CDR3 end, the germline J gene is used to fill in that end. The chain couples TRBV12-5 to TRBJ1-1, with D perhaps TRBD1 (5 bases). Trimming removed 1 base at V and 4 bases at J, with 13 bases between. The germline CDR1 and CDR2 sequences are LGHNT and FRNRAP. This CDR3 comprises 15 residues. Partial CDR3 DNA: TGTGCTAGTGGTTTGGACCCAGCGCAGGGCACTGAA. Residues: CASGLDPAQGTE. The CDR3 as a whole reads CASGLDPAQGTEAFF. Full variable domain (remainder filled in from reference TRBV12-5 and TRBJ1-1): DARVTQTPRHKVTEMGQEVTMRCQPILGHNTVFWYRQTMMQGLELLAYFRNRAPLDDSGMPKDRFSAEMPDATLATLKIQPSEPRDSAVYFCASGLDPAQGTEAFFGQGTRLTVV.

To note about this clone: The read terminates 3 residues before the CDR3 end, so the remaining end is supplied by the germline J gene. This chain connects TRBV18 to TRBJ2-5; D gene unclear. Germline V gene lookup returns CDR1 KGHSH and CDR2 LQKENI. The CDR3 is 11 residues long. The germline V and J ends were trimmed by 5 bases and 3 bases, with 4 bases remaining between them. CDR3 bases read: TGTGCCAGCTCATCAGAAGAGACC. Protein sequence: CASSSEET. The entire CDR3 protein reads CASSSEETQYF. The full variable domain, completed using reference TRBV18 and TRBJ2-5, is NAGVMQNPRHLVRRRGQEARLRCSPMKGHSHVYWYRQLPEEGLKFMVYLQKENIIDESGMPKERFSAEFPKEGPSILRIQQVVRGDSAAYFCASSSEETQYFGPGTRLLVL.

Points on this clone: The read stops 3 residues short of the end of the CDR3; the missing end is completed from the germline J gene. The rearrangement joins TRBV20-1 to TRBJ1-1; D is unresolved. The CDR3 length is 12 residues. Looked up from germline, CDR1 is DFQATT and CDR2 is SNEGSKA (reference sequence). V was shortened by 6 bases and J by 6 bases, with 14 bases between the two germline ends. The CDR3 DNA, read in part, is TGCAGTGCCCCCGACCAGGCCTCTGAA. It is translated as CSAPDQASE. The whole CDR3 is CSAPDQASEAFF.

A remark on this clone: The DNA ends 3 residues before the CDR3 does, and the rest of the CDR3 is filled in from the germline J gene. The chain combines TRBV7-7 with TRBJ2-3; 7 bases align to TRBD1. V was clipped by 4 bases and J by 2 bases; unmatched bases: 3. The germline V gene encodes CDR1 SSHAT and CDR2 FNYEAQ (reference sequence). This CDR3 spans 14 amino acids. The sequenced part of the CDR3 DNA is TGTGCCAGCAGCTCCGGACAGGCCACAGATACG. Amino acids: CASSSGQATDT. The whole CDR3 sequence reads CASSSGQATDTQYF.

As concerns this clone: The read halts 3 residues ahead of the CDR3 end, with the missing end drawn from the germline J gene. The rearrangement uses TRBV5-1 and TRBJ2-7; a possible D gene is TRBD1 (6 bases). CDR1 is SGHRS and CDR2 is YFSETQ in the germline V gene. The CDR3 has 15 amino acids. The ends were cut back, 0 bases at V and 2 bases at J, with 12 bases in the middle. The CDR3 bases that were read are TGCGCCAGCAGCTTGGTTTCCGGACAGACCTACGAG. Translating gives CASSLVSGQTYE. The full CDR3 sequence reads CASSLVSGQTYEQYF.

For this clone: The CDR3 end is not reached by the read, which stops 3 residues before it; the germline J gene fills it in. This chain joins TRBV11-3 and TRBJ1-6; D ambiguous. This CDR3 comprises 14 residues. V lost 2 bases, J lost 7 bases, and 9 bases lay in between. The germline gives CDR1 SGHNT, CDR2 YENEEA. CDR3 DNA (partial): TGTGCCAGCAGCTTATCAGGAGAAAATTCACCC. Translation gives CASSLSGENSP. The whole CDR3 region reads CASSLSGENSPLHF.

As regards this clone: Read coverage stops 3 residues before the CDR3 terminus; the germline J gene supplies the remainder. V and J are TRBV5-1 and TRBJ2-1; TRBD2 aligns across 7 bases. Germline V gene lookup returns CDR1 SGHRS and CDR2 YFSETQ. With V trimmed by 1 base and J by 9 bases, 4 bases remained unmatched. The CDR3 is 13 amino acids. CDR3 DNA (partial): TGCGCCAGCAGCTTGAGCGGGATCCGTGAG. It is translated as CASSLSGIRE. The whole CDR3 protein is CASSLSGIREQFF.

A word on this clone: From the germline J gene comes the end of the CDR3, since the read stops 3 residues before it. This chain connects TRBV5-1 to TRBJ2-3, with no clear D. CDR1 and CDR2 from the germline V gene are SGHRS and YFSETQ. The V end was cut by 4 bases, the J end by 2 bases, with 14 bases between. The length of the CDR3 is 15 residues. CDR3 DNA (partial): TGCGCCAGCAGCCCCGTTGGCAGGAACACAGATACG. It encodes CASSPVGRNTDT. The entire CDR3 protein is CASSPVGRNTDTQYF.

Concerning this clone: The read terminates 3 residues ahead of where the CDR3 ends, so the germline J gene completes it. The chain recombines TRBV14 with TRBJ2-1, with D tentatively TRBD1 (5 bases). CDR1 SGHDN and CDR2 FVKESK come from the germline V gene. The CDR3 has 15 residues. The V gene lost 6 bases and the J gene lost 0 bases, with 12 bases spanning the gap. The part of the CDR3 DNA that was read is TGTGCCAGCAGACTGGACACCAGCTCCTACAATGAG. This codes for CASRLDTSSYNE. The full CDR3 sequence reads CASRLDTSSYNEQFF.

As concerns this clone: The read ends 3 residues before the CDR3 terminus; that terminus is restored from the germline J gene. V is TRBV29-1 and J is TRBJ2-7; 7 nucleotides match TRBD1. The germline V gene encodes CDR1 SQVTM and CDR2 ANQGSEA. There are 13 residues in the CDR3. Trimming removed 2 bases from V and 3 bases from J; junction bases left unmatched: 4. This CDR3 reads CSVEKRQGYEQYF. The sequenced part of the CDR3 DNA is TGCAGCGTTGAAAAAAGACAGGGCTACGAG.

Note on this clone: The read terminates 3 residues ahead of where the CDR3 ends, so the germline J gene completes it. The chain joins TRBV5-1 to TRBJ1-2, with D hard to call. This CDR3 region has 14 residues. CDR1 and CDR2 (germline): SGHRS, YFSETQ. Trimming took off 3 bases at V and 4 bases at J, with 13 bases between the two ends. The CDR3: CASSSSGGTYGYTF. CDR3 DNA, as far as it was read: TGCGCCAGCAGCTCCTCAGGAGGCACCTATGGC.

A remark on this clone: The read halts 3 residues ahead of the CDR3 end, with the missing end drawn from the germline J gene. This chain uses TRBV7-2 with TRBJ2-2, with 12 bases aligning to TRBD2. V shed 5 bases, J shed 5 bases, and the junction held 3 bases outside the gene matches. The CDR3 sequence is 15 residues long. CDR1 and CDR2 (germline): SGHTA, FQGNSA. CDR3 DNA, as far as it was read: TGTGCCAGCAGCCCGACTAGCGGGAGAACCGGGGAG. Its translation is CASSPTSGRTGE. The whole CDR3 sequence is CASSPTSGRTGELFF.

With respect to this clone: The sequenced fragment ends 3 residues before the CDR3 boundary, so the rest is inferred from the germline J gene. The chain is built from TRBV2 and TRBJ2-2; 7 bases line up with TRBD2. The J segment lost 7 bases and the V segment lost 4 bases, leaving 9 bases of the junction unmatched. CDR3 length equals 15 residues. Germline V lookup: CDR1 SNHLY, CDR2 FYNNEI. CDR3 bases read: TGTGCCAGCAGTGCGGACTATTTAGCGGGCGGGGAG. This sequence encodes CASSADYLAGGE. The whole CDR3 protein is CASSADYLAGGELFF. Based on the CDR3 plus reference TRBV2 and TRBJ2-2, the full variable domain is EPEVTQTPSHQVTQMGQEVILRCVPISNHLYFYWYRQILGQKVEFLVSFYNNEISEKSEIFDDQFSVERPDGSNFTLKIRSTKLEDSAMYFCASSADYLAGGELFFGEGSRLTVL.

According to its frequency, this clone is medium-sized (0.01 to 0.1%). From the germline J gene comes the end of the CDR3, since the read stops 3 residues before it. V gene TRBV2 combines with J gene TRBJ1-1; a possible D gene is TRBD1 (5 bases). CDR3 size: 14 residues. Trimming removed 6 bases from V and 5 bases from J, with 16 bases in between. Germline lookup yields CDR1 SNHLY and CDR2 FYNNEI. This CDR3 reads CASSLGAGLTEAFF. CDR3 bases read: TGTGCCAGCAGCCTAGGGGCAGGGTTGACTGAA.

With respect to this clone: The read ends 3 residues shy of where the CDR3 ends; the end is completed using the germline J gene. This sequence joins TRBV20-1 and TRBJ2-3, with D possibly matching TRBD1 (6 bases). The CDR3 totals 12 residues. CDR1 and CDR2 from the germline V gene are DFQATT and SNEGSKA (reference sequence). The V gene lost 6 bases and the J gene lost 2 bases, with 9 bases spanning the gap. CDR3 protein: CSAPGATDTQYF. The covered CDR3 bases are TGCAGTGCCCCAGGGGCCACAGATACG.